This TCR beta chain was sequenced during a study of blood T cells in healthy people across ages. General observations from the study: Shifts in expanded clonotypes may have been confounded by donor CMV status, which was unknown.

A sample-barcoded 5' primer and a J-beta primer mix were used in a second PCR of about 7 to 12 cycles. Each CDR3 protein gets one entry after TCRdb re-called the 5' RACE reads with MiXCR. The sample contains fewer than 2,000,000 distinct CDR3 sequences, about two fifths of which appear only once. CDR1 and CDR2 from the germline V gene are DFQATT and SNEGSKA (reference sequence). The CDR3 sequence is 13 residues long. V lost 0 bases and J 3 bases, leaving 8 bases between the germline ends. Comments on this clonotype: What it recognizes is unknown.

The gene calls are TRBV20-1 and TRBJ1-1; D is uncertain. This TCR derives from a human donor in good health. The sequenced sample consisted of blood. In DNA form, the CDR3 reads TGCAGTGCTAGAGATAGTGTAGACACTGAAGCTTTCTTT. It yields the protein CSARDSVDTEAFF.